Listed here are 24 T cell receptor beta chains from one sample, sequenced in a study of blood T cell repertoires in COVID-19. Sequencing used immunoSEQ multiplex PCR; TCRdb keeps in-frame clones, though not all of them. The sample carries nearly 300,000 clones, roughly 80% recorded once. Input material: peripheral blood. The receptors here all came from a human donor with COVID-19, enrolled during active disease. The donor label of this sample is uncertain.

CDR3 amino acids: CASSIVIGNQPQHF. The CDR3 DNA follows: TGTGCCAGTAGTATAGTAATTGGCAATCAGCCCCAGCATTTT. The chain combines TRBV19 with TRBJ1-5; D is unclear. The germline V and J ends were trimmed by 1 base and 2 bases, with 6 bases remaining between them. The germline V gene encodes CDR1 LNHDA and CDR2 SQIVND (reference sequence). This CDR3 has 14 amino acids.

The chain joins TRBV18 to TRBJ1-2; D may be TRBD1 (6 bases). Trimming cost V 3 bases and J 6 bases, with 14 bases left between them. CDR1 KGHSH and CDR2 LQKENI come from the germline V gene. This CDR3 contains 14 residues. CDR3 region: CASSPQQTGDGYTF. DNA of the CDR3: TGTGCCAGCTCACCCCAACAGACAGGAGATGGCTACACCTTC.

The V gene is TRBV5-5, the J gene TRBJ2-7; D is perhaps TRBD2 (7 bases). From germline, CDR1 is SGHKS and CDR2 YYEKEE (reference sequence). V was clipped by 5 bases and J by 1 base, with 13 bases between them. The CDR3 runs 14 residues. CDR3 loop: CASSGGAASYEQYF. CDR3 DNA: TGTGCCAGCAGTGGGGGGGCAGCTTCCTACGAGCAGTACTTC. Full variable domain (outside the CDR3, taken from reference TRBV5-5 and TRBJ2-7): DAGVTQSPTHLIKTRGQQVTLRCSPISGHKSVSWYQQVLGQGPQFIFQYYEKEERGRGNFPDRFSARQFPNYSSELNVNALLLGDSALYLCASSGGAASYEQYFGPGTRLTVT.

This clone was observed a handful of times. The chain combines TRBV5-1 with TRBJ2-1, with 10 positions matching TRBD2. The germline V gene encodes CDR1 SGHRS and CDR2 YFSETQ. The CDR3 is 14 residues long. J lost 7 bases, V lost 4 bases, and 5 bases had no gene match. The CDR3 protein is CASSVTSGVNEQFF. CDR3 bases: TGCGCCAGCAGCGTCACTAGCGGGGTTAATGAGCAGTTCTTC.

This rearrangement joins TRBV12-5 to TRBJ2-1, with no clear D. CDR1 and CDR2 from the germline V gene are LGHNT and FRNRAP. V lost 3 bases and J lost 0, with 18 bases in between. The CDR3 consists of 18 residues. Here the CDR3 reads CASGLIFGSTSSYNEQFF. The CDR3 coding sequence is TGTGCTAGTGGTTTAATCTTCGGGTCAACGAGCTCCTACAATGAGCAGTTCTTC. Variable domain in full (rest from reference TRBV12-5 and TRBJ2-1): DARVTQTPRHKVTEMGQEVTMRCQPILGHNTVFWYRQTMMQGLELLAYFRNRAPLDDSGMPKDRFSAEMPDATLATLKIQPSEPRDSAVYFCASGLIFGSTSSYNEQFFGPGTRLTVL.

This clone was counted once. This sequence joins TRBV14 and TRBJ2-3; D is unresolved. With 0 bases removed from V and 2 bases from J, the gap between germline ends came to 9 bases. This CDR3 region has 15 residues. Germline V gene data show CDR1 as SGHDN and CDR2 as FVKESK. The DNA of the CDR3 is TGTGCCAGCAGCCAAGAGCACAGACCCACAGATACGCAGTATTTT. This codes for CASSQEHRPTDTQYF.

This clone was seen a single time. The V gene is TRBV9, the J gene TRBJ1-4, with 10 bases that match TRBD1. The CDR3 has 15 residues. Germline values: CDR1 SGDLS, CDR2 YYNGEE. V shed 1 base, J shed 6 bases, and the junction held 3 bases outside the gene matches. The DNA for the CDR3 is TGTGCCAGCAGCGTAACCGGGACAGGGGATGAAAAACTGTTTTTT. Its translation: CASSVTGTGDEKLFF.

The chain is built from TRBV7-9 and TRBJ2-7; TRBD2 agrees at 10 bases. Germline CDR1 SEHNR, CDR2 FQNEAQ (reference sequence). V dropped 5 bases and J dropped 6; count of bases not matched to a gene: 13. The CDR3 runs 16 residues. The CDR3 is CASSPGGGLAVFEQYF. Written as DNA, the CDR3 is TGTGCCAGCAGCCCCGGGGGAGGACTAGCGGTTTTCGAGCAGTACTTC.

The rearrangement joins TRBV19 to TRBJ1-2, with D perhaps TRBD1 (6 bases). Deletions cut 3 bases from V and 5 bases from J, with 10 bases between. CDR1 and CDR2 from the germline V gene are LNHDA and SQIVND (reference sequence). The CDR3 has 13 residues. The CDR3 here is CASSIKGQYGYTF. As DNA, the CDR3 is TGTGCCAGTAGTATTAAGGGACAATATGGCTACACCTTC.

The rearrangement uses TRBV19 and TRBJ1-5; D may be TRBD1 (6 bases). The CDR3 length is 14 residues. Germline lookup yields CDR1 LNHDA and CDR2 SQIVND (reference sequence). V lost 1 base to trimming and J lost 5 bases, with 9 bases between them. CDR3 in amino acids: CASSIAGVHQPQHF. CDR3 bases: TGTGCCAGTAGTATAGCAGGGGTCCATCAGCCCCAGCATTTT. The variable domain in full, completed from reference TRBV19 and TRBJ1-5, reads DGGITQSPKYLFRKEGQNVTLSCEQNLNHDAMYWYRQDPGQGLRLIYYSQIVNDFQKGDIAEGYSVSREKKESFPLTVTSAQKNPTAFYLCASSIAGVHQPQHFGDGTRLSIL.

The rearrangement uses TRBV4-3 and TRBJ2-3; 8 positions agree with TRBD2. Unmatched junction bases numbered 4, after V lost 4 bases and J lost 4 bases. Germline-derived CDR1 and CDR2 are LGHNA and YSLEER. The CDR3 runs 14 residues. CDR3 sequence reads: CASSPRTSSDTQYF. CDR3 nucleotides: TGCGCCAGCAGCCCTCGGACTAGCTCAGATACGCAGTATTTT.

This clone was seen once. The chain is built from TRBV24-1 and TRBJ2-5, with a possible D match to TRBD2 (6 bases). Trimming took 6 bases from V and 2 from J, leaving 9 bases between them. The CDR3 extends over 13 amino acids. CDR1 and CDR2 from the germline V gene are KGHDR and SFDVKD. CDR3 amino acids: CATSSGGQETQYF. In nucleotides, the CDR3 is TGTGCCACCAGTTCCGGGGGACAAGAGACCCAGTACTTC.

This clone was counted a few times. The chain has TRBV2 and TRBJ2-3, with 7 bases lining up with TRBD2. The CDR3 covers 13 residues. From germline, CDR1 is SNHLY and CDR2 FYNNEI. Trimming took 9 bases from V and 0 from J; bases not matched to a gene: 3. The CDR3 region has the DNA TGTGCCAGTTTCGGGGGGAGCACAGATACGCAGTATTTT. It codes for CASFGGSTDTQYF.

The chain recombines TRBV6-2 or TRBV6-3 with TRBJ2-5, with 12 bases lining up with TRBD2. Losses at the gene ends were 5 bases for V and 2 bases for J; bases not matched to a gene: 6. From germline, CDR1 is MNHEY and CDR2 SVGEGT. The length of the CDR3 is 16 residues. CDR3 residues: CASSPRTSGTQETQYF. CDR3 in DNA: TGTGCCAGCAGTCCCAGGACTAGCGGGACTCAAGAGACCCAGTACTTC.

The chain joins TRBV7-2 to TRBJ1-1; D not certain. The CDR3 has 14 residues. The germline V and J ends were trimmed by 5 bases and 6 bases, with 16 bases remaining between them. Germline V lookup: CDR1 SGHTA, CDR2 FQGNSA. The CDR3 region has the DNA TGTGCCAGCAGCCCTATGTCCGGTGCGTCTGAAGCTTTCTTT. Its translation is CASSPMSGASEAFF.

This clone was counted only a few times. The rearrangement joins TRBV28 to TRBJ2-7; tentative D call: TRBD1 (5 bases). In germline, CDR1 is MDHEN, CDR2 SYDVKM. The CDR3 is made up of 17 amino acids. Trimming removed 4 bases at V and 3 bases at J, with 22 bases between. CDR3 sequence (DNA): TGTGCCAGCAGTTACCCTCGACAGAGTCCCTCTTACTACGAGCAGTACTTC. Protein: CASSYPRQSPSYYEQYF.

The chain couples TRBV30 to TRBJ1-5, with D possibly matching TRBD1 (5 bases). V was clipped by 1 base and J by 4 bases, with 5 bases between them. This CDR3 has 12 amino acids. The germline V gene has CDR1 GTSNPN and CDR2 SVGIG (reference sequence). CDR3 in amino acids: CAWSGQNQPQHF. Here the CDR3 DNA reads TGTGCCTGGAGTGGACAGAATCAGCCCCAGCATTTT.

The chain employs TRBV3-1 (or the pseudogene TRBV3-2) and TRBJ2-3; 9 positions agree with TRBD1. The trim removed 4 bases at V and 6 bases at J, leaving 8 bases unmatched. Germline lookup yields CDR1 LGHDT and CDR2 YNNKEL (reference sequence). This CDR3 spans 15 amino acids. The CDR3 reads CASSLQGAAGDTQYF. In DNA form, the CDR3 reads TGTGCCAGCAGCCTACAGGGGGCCGCGGGGGATACGCAGTATTTT.

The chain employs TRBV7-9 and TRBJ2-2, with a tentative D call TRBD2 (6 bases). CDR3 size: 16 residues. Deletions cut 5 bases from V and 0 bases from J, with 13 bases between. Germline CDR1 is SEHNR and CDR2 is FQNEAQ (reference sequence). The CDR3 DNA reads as TGTGCCAGCAGCCTGGCCGGGAGACCGAACACCGGGGAGCTGTTTTTT. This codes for CASSLAGRPNTGELFF.

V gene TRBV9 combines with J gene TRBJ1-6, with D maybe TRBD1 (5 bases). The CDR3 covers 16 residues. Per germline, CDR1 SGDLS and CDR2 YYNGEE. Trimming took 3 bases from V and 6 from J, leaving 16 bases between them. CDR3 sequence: CASSGPGWQPNSPLHF. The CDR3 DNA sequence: TGTGCCAGCAGCGGACCAGGGTGGCAGCCTAATTCACCCCTCCACTTT.

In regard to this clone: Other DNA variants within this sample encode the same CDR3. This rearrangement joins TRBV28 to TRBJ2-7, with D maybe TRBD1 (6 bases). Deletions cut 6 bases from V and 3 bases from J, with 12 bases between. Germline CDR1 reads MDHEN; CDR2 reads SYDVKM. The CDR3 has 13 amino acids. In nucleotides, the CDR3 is TGTGCCAGCAGCCTACAGGGCCTCTACGAGCAGTACTTC. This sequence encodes CASSLQGLYEQYF.

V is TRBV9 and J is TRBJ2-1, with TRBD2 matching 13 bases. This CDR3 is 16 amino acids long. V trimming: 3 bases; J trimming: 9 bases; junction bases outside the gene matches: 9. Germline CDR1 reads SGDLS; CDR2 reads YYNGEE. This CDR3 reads CASSATSGRAIGEQFF. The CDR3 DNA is TGTGCCAGCAGCGCAACTAGCGGGAGGGCCATCGGTGAGCAGTTCTTC. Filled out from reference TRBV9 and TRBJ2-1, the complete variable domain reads DSGVTQTPKHLITATGQRVTLRCSPRSGDLSVYWYQQSLDQGLQFLIQYYNGEERAKGNILERFSAQQFPDLHSELNLSSLELGDSALYFCASSATSGRAIGEQFFGPGTRLTVL.

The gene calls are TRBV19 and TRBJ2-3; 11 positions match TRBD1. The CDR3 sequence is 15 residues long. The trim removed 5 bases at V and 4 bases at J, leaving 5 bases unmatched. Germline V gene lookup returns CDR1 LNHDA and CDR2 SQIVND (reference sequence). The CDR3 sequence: CASSLSGQGADTQYF. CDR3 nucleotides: TGTGCCAGTAGTCTTTCGGGACAGGGGGCAGATACGCAGTATTTT.

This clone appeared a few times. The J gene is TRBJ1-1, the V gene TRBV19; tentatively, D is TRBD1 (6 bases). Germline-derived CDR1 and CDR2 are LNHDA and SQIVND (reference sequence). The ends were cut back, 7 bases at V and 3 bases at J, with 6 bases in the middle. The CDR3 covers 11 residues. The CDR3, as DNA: TGTGCCAGTACAGGGGACACTGAAGCTTTCTTT. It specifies CASTGDTEAFF.